The text below deals with one TCR beta chain. Its antigen is not known. Looked up from germline, CDR1 is MNHEY and CDR2 is SMNVEV (reference sequence). This CDR3 is 15 amino acids long. The data stem from a study of cytomegalovirus exposure and HLA in healthy donors. About the study: Drawn from HLA-typed donors, about 82 million unique TCRs were held in an early data release. The study's findings and limits: The majority of TCR sequences were rare, yet some public TCRs appeared in many donors.

With 60 Vbeta and 13 Jbeta primers, the PCR was carried out. Sequenced by immunoSEQ multiplex PCR; TCRdb stores in-frame clones only, minus some. The data show about 140,000 clones, 65% to 85% seen once. This TCR came from a man aged 30-40 years in good health and CMV-seronegative. Input material: PBMCs. The chain uses TRBV27 and TRBJ2-5, with 9 bases lining up with TRBD1. The J call may be mistaken, given a closer DNA end match to TRBJ2-7. The CDR3 coding sequence is TGTGCCAGCAGTTTTTCGGGACAGGGCGGCTACGAGCAGTACTTC. It yields the protein CASSFSGQGGYEQYF.